This TCR beta chain was sequenced for a study of T cell responses to AZD1222 COVID-19 vaccine. General study results and limits: Increased Spike-specific TCR breadth and depth were observed after two AZD1222 doses. Donors, mostly white British, included more females; clonal diversity was possibly underestimated. Seropositivity was recorded at baseline in only a handful of AZD1222 recipients. The span of vaccine-associated CD4 TCRs extended across spike, with dominance at 160-218 and 743-854.

This clone has just one count. Its target is not known. Produced via immunoSEQ multiplex PCR; TCRdb's table is partial and in-frame only. The sample lists roughly 70,000 clones, 85% occurring once. The germline gives CDR1 MGHDK, CDR2 SYGVNS. With V trimmed by 3 bases and J by 2 bases, 3 bases remained unmatched. The CDR3 is 15 amino acids. The V call is TRBV25-1, the J call TRBJ1-1; 10 bases match TRBD1. The receptor was derived from an adult in good health. The sample consisted of peripheral blood, taken on day 0 of AZD1222 vaccination. The CDR3 region has the DNA TGTGCCAGCAGTGACCCGACAGGGGGCAACACTGAAGCTTTCTTT. The encoded protein is CASSDPTGGNTEAFF.